The entry that follows covers one T cell receptor (beta chain) sequence. There is no known antigen for this receptor. Being one base from a much bigger clone, this may be a read error. This sample is part of a study of tumor-infiltrating lymphocytes in primary liver carcinoma (dated by TCRdb to 2017 to 2019). For the wider study: The five patients, three men and two women aged 30 to 69 years, had hepatocellular carcinoma (four) or combined HCC and intrahepatic cholangiocarcinoma (one). The five patients had tumors staged T1-T3 N0M0, with maximum diameters ranging from about 4 to 11 cm. Roughly 3.5 to 7.5 million productive TCRbeta reads were obtained per sample, and no significant difference in read depth was found between tissue types. For each liver tumor, the study sampled five regions along with adjacent normal tissue and blood, and applied TCRbeta repertoire sequencing, expression microarrays and whole-exome sequencing. A total of about 35 specimens from 5 patients, comprising around 25 tumor regions, 5 adjacent noncancerous liver tissues and 5 peripheral blood samples, were covered by TCRbeta repertoire sequencing. Reproducibility between technical replicate repertoires was high, with correlation coefficients above 0.95 and mean shared-clone rates roughly 0.86. Summary of the overall study and its limitations: Repertoire overlap was found to be higher between tumor regions (mean around 35%) than between tumor-adjacent (roughly 17%) or tumor-blood (around 15%) pairs, consistent with antigen-driven expansion. The top 250 clones accounted for a significantly greater share of the repertoire in tumors than in blood (p = 0.039). Because sequencing covered only the TCR beta chain and unpaired alpha chains were not captured, true repertoire diversity is likely underestimated. Because the samples were bulk and unsorted, CD4+ and CD8+ T cell repertoires could not be compared. Only a few patients were included in the study, and the authors note that the findings should be validated in a larger study.

From the cysteine up to the phenylalanine, the CDR3 has a length of 16 residues. Just the 48-base CDR3 DNA is kept, in frame starting at base 1. The CDR1 and CDR2 encoded by the germline V gene are MNHNS and SASEGT. Total RNA and DNA were co-extracted without cell sorting from roughly 20-30 mg of bulk tissue using the AllPrep DNA/RNA mini kit. Surgical resection was performed in China between late 2015 and 2016 on about 5 patients with histopathologically diagnosed primary liver carcinoma. At the time of sampling, the patients had chronic HBV infection and had not received any treatment. Fresh tumor and adjacent tissue pieces were bisected; one half was stored in RNAlater at -80°C, the other sent for histology. Using a constant-region primer and ProtoScript II reverse transcriptase, TCRbeta-specific cDNA was reverse-transcribed from about 0.45 ug total RNA. TCRbeta libraries were built with three nested multiplex PCR rounds, a slightly modified ARM-PCR procedure. Each of the first two PCR rounds ran for approximately 10 cycles using multiplex TRBV1-TRBV30 forward primers together with a Cbeta reverse primer. A final 25-cycle PCR with Deep VentR polymerase added sample barcodes and Illumina adapters. Before sequencing, amplicons of 200-500 bp were purified from gel using a QIAquick gel extraction kit. An Illumina HiSeq 2500 was used to sequence the TCRbeta amplicons, generating 250-bp paired-end reads. Under the source paper's analysis protocol: Reads were quality-trimmed with Trimmomatic v0.33, and paired reads were merged with FLASH v1.2.11 to recover full CDR3 sequences. MiGEC v1.2.1b assigned V, D and J germline segments to the rearranged TCRbeta sequences. Clonotype statistics and Shannon-Wiener diversity indices were computed with VDJtools v1.0.0. Except for diversity analysis, only the 250 most abundant clonotypes of each sample were used in subsequent analyses to reduce sampling bias. TCRdb reworked the public reads: Q25 trimming with fastp, MiXCR clone assembly, productive beta chains retained. Every distinct CDR3 protein forms one entry, paired with its most common genes and DNA. In this record, the V and J calls reflect TCRdb's handling and not the investigators' own analysis. The sample profile shows about 92,000 distinct CDR3 sequences; 55% to 75% of them were found once. Of the sample, approximately 30% is held by the ten largest clones.

Recombination linked TRBV6-1 to TRBJ2-5; the D region may be TRBD1 or TRBD2, each matching 5 bases equally. The sequence was collected from a middle-aged man with primary liver carcinoma and hepatitis B virus infection. The sequencing sample was made of tumor-adjacent normal liver tissue. The sequenced DNA: TGTCCCAGCAGTGAAGCAAGGACTTCCCAGGGAGAGACCCAGTACTTC. It is translated as CPSSEARTSQGETQYF.